This TCR beta chain originates from a study of Graves' ophthalmopathy and Graves' hyperthyroidism. Patients in the hyperthyroidism group, adults aged 18 to 65, were newly diagnosed, under 2 months' duration. The authors diagnosed from clinical symptoms, serum thyroxine, TRAb, thyroid ultrasound and orbital computed tomography. Trimming at V came to 4 bases and at J to 2 bases, leaving 7 bases not matched to a gene. The germline gives CDR1 MDHEN, CDR2 SYDVKM. The CDR3 extends over 15 amino acids. This clonotype was found many times. Antigen unknown. Broader study findings: As the model predicted ophthalmopathy progression, it achieved a sensitivity of just over 70% and a specificity of more than 72%.

The study amplified TCR beta CDR3 regions using RNA transcripts. An initial RT-PCR round employing HTBI primers preceded a second-round multiplex PCR. TCRdb used MiXCR to reprocess the multiplex PCR reads, holding one entry per CDR3 protein. The table lists just over 600,000 distinct CDR3 sequences, 20% to 25% of them singletons. This chain uses TRBV28 with TRBJ2-5; 7 nucleotides line up with TRBD1. Specimen: peripheral blood. The source is a woman aged 18 to 35 with stable Graves' hyperthyroidism. Some clones in this sample may be carry-over from other donors' samples. The DNA of the CDR3 is TGTGCCAGCAGTTCCTTGGGGACAGTTCAAGAGACCCAGTACTTC. Encoded protein: CASSSLGTVQETQYF.